The sample holds a few counts of the clone carrying this T cell receptor beta chain. Its antigen is unidentified. TCRdb re-analysed the 5' RACE reads in MiXCR, keeping a single row per CDR3 protein. The sample records about 1.7 million distinct CDR3 sequences, more than 30% being singletons. The data are from a study of identical twins. Between the trimmed V and J ends, which lost 11 bases and 2 bases, there was a span of 17 bases. Germline assignment: CDR1 MNHEY and CDR2 SVGAGI. The CDR3 runs 14 residues. Study results and caveats: The presence of invariant MAIT and iNKT cells could partly confound analyses of zero-insertion sequences. Out-of-frame alpha sequences common to twins exhibited a surplus of low generation probability.

Sequencing input: cord blood. The chain combines TRBV6-5 with TRBJ2-3; the D gene is possibly TRBD1 (5 bases). This TCR came from a newborn girl in good health. The DNA for the CDR3 is TGTGCCCCCAAAGGGGTTTCTCCCACAGATACGCAGTATTTT. Its translation: CAPKGVSPTDTQYF.